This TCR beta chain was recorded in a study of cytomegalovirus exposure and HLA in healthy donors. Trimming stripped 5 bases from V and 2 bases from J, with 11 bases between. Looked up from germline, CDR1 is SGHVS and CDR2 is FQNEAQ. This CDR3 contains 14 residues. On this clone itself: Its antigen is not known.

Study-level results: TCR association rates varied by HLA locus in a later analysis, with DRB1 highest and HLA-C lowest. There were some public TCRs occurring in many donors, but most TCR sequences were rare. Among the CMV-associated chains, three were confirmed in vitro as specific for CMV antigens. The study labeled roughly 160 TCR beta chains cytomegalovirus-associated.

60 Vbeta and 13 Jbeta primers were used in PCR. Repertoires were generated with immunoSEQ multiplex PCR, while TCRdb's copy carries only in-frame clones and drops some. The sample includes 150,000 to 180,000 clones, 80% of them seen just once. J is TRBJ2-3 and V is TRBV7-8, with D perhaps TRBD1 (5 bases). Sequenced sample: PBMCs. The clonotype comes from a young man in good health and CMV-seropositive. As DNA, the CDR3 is TGTGCCAGCAGCCCGGACACTGCCACAGATACGCAGTATTTT. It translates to CASSPDTATDTQYF. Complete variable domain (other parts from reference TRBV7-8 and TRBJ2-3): GAGVSQSPRYKVAKRGQDVALRCDPISGHVSLFWYQQALGQGPEFLTYFQNEAQLDKSGLPSDRFFAERPEGSVSTLKIQRTQQEDSAVYLCASSPDTATDTQYFGPGTRLTVL.